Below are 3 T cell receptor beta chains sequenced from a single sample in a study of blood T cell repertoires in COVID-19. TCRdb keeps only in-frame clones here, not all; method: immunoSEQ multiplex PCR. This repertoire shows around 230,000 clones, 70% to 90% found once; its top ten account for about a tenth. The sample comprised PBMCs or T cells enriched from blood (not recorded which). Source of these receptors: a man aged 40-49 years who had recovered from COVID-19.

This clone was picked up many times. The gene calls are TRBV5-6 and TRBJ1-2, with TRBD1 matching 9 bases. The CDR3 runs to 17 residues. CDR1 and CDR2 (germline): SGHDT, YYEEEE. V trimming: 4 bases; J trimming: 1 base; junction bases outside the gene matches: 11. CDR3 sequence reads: CASSVDRGPLFNYGYTF. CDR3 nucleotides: TGTGCCAGCAGCGTGGACAGGGGACCCCTCTTTAACTATGGCTACACCTTC.

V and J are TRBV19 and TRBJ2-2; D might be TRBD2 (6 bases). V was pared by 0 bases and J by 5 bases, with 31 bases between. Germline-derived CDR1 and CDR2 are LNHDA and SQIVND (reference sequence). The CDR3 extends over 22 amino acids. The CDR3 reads CASSIESGRGVERRPSTGELFF. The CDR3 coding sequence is TGTGCCAGTAGTATAGAATCCGGGCGGGGCGTGGAGCGCCGGCCTAGTACCGGGGAGCTGTTTTTT.

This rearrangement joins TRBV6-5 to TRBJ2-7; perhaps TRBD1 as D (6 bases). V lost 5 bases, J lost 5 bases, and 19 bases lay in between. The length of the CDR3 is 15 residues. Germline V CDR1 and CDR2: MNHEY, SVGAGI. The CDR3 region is CASSPQGWARDEQYF. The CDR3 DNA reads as TGTGCCAGCAGTCCCCAGGGGTGGGCGAGGGACGAGCAGTACTTC.